The rows below give T cell receptor beta chains drawn from one sample of a study of cytomegalovirus exposure and HLA in healthy donors. Using immunoSEQ multiplex PCR, the repertoire was profiled, and TCRdb retains in-frame clones only, with some absent. The sample lists 150,000 or so clones, around 78% occurring once. The source material was PBMCs. Receptors originate from a woman aged 40 to 50 in good health and CMV-seronegative. Each CDR3 is given with its conserved first and last residue. Fields, in order: J gene, clone size, V gene, D gene, CDR3 protein, CDR3 DNA. A D gene is named only where the DNA matches it firmly. For some rows the clone size is stated as once, few or many, or as a class when expanded; others skip it.

J: TRBJ1-2
size: .
V: TRBV27
D: .
CDR3: CASSSLNRATNYGYTF
DNA: TGTGCCAGCAGTTCACTCAACAGGGCCACTAACTATGGCTACACCTTC

J: TRBJ1-5
size: .
V: TRBV28
D: TRBD1
CDR3: CASSSGQGGEPQHF
DNA: TGTGCCAGCAGTTCGGGACAGGGAGGAGAGCCCCAGCATTTT

J: TRBJ2-5
size: .
V: TRBV27
D: TRBD2
CDR3: CASSPLTWTSGMEETQYF
DNA: TGTGCCAGCAGTCCCCTGACGTGGACTAGCGGGATGGAGGAGACCCAGTACTTC

J: TRBJ1-5
size: few
V: TRBV27
D: TRBD1
CDR3: CASSPRTGLNQPQHF
DNA: TGTGCCAGCAGTCCTAGGACAGGCCTGAATCAGCCCCAGCATTTT

J: TRBJ2-5
size: .
V: TRBV19
D: TRBD1
CDR3: CASSNHRGPETQYF
DNA: TGTGCCAGTAGTAATCACAGGGGGCCAGAGACCCAGTACTTC

J: TRBJ1-5
size: few
V: TRBV6-1
D: .
CDR3: CASSPERGVRQPQHF
DNA: TGTGCCAGCAGTCCCGAACGTGGAGTCCGTCAGCCCCAGCATTTT

J: TRBJ2-7
size: .
V: TRBV4-1
D: TRBD1
CDR3: CASSQEWGQGQGYEQYF
DNA: TGCGCCAGCAGCCAAGAATGGGGACAGGGGCAAGGCTACGAGCAGTACTTC

J: TRBJ2-3
size: .
V: TRBV19
D: TRBD1
CDR3: CASLSGQNTDTQYF
DNA: TGTGCCAGTTTATCGGGACAGAACACAGATACGCAGTATTTT

J: TRBJ1-5
size: once
V: TRBV27
D: .
CDR3: CASSLSLRGTDQPQHF
DNA: TGTGCCAGCAGTTTATCCCTCAGGGGAACGGATCAGCCCCAGCATTTT

J: TRBJ2-3
size: .
V: TRBV30
D: TRBD2
CDR3: CAWTASGRSRDTQYF
DNA: TGTGCCTGGACTGCTAGCGGGAGAAGTCGAGATACGCAGTATTTT

J: TRBJ1-5
size: once
V: TRBV27
D: TRBD1
CDR3: CASSSMQGGSNQPQHF
DNA: TGTGCCAGCAGTTCCATGCAGGGGGGTAGCAATCAGCCCCAGCATTTT

J: TRBJ1-5
size: once
V: TRBV6-1
D: .
CDR3: CASSEAGQGGQPQHF
DNA: TGTGCCAGCAGTGAAGCGGGGCAGGGTGGACAGCCCCAGCATTTT

J: TRBJ2-5
size: .
V: TRBV9
D: .
CDR3: CASSVGLQETQYF
DNA: TGTGCCAGCAGCGTAGGGCTTCAAGAGACCCAGTACTTC

J: TRBJ2-1
size: .
V: TRBV9
D: .
CDR3: CASSIRLGDNEQFF
DNA: TGTGCCAGCAGCATTCGACTAGGGGACAATGAGCAGTTCTTC

J: TRBJ1-1
size: .
V: TRBV28
D: TRBD1
CDR3: CASSFRTGGAFF
DNA: TGTGCCAGCAGTTTTAGGACAGGGGGAGCTTTCTTT

J: TRBJ2-1
size: .
V: TRBV6-5
D: TRBD2
CDR3: CASSSGLAGFNEQFF
DNA: TGTGCCAGCAGTTCGGGACTAGCGGGGTTCAATGAGCAGTTCTTC

J: TRBJ1-5
size: once
V: TRBV19
D: TRBD1
CDR3: CASSRQGGLSNQPQHF
DNA: TGTGCCAGTAGTCGACAGGGTGGGTTGAGCAATCAGCCCCAGCATTTT

J: TRBJ2-5
size: .
V: TRBV29-1
D: TRBD2
CDR3: CSVVREGETQYF
DNA: TGCAGCGTTGTGCGGGAGGGAGAGACCCAGTACTTC

J: TRBJ2-5
size: .
V: TRBV2
D: TRBD1
CDR3: CASNRGRQETQYF
DNA: TGTGCCAGCAACAGGGGACGGCAAGAGACCCAGTACTTC

J: TRBJ2-3
size: .
V: TRBV7-3
D: .
CDR3: CASSSPSTDTQYF
DNA: TGTGCCAGCAGCTCCCCAAGCACAGATACGCAGTATTTT

J: TRBJ2-5
size: few
V: TRBV2
D: TRBD2
CDR3: CASSGGRQGETQYF
DNA: TGTGCCAGCTCGGGGGGGCGGCAGGGAGAGACCCAGTACTTC

J: TRBJ1-1
size: .
V: TRBV14
D: .
CDR3: CASSQGRGLGAFF
DNA: TGTGCCAGCAGCCAAGGTAGAGGGTTAGGAGCTTTCTTT

J: TRBJ1-4
size: .
V: TRBV6-7
D: .
CDR3: CASSYRLFNEKLFF
DNA: TGTGCCAGCAGTTACAGACTTTTTAATGAAAAACTGTTTTTT

J: TRBJ2-3
size: .
V: TRBV4-1
D: TRBD2
CDR3: CASSQESPLAGGIYTQYF
DNA: TGCGCCAGCAGCCAAGAGTCCCCACTAGCGGGAGGGATATATACGCAGTATTTT